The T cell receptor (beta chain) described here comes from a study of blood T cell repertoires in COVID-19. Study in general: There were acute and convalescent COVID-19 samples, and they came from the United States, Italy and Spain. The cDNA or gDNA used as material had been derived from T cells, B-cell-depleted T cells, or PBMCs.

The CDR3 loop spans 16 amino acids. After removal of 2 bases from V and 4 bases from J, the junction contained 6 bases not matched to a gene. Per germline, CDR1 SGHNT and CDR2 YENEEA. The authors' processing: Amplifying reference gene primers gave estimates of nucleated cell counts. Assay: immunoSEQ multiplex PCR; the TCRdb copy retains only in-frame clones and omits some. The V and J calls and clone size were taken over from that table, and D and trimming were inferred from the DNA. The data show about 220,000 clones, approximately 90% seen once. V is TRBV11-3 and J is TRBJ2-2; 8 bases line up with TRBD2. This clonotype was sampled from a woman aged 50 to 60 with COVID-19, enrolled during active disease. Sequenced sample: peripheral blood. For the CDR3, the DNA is TGTGCCAGCAGCTTAAGTGGCGGGGGGCGCACCGGGGAGCTGTTTTTT. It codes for CASSLSGGGRTGELFF.